This T cell receptor (beta chain) was identified during a study of beta chain features in type 1 diabetes. Sequencing targeted expressed TCRB transcripts, as all isolated RNA had been reverse transcribed. Libraries were prepared by immunoSEQ multiplex PCR; TCRdb keeps only in-frame clonotypes and omits some of them. The profile shows about 260,000 clones, around 68% of them singletons. Study observations and caveats: There was a moderate but significant shortening of TCRB CDR3s in all four CD4+ subsets of Type 1 diabetes patients. Within patients, naive, central memory and Treg TCRB repertoires seemed more similar than within healthy donors.

A single heparinised blood sample, averaging approximately 110 mL, was obtained per donor. The purity of all sorted populations exceeded 95%. The ends were cut back, 5 bases at V and 0 bases at J, with 10 bases in the middle. Germline V gene sequence: CDR1 SEHNR, CDR2 FQNEAQ (reference sequence). CDR3 length: 15 residues. About this clone itself: The antigen remains undetermined.

Input material: naive CD4+ T cells from blood. The source of this sequence is a man aged 30 to 45 in good health. This sequence joins TRBV7-9 and TRBJ2-2; D is unresolved. CDR3 sequence (DNA): TGTGCCAGCAGCCTAGTGGCAGCGAACACCGGGGAGCTGTTTTTT. Translating it yields CASSLVAANTGELFF.